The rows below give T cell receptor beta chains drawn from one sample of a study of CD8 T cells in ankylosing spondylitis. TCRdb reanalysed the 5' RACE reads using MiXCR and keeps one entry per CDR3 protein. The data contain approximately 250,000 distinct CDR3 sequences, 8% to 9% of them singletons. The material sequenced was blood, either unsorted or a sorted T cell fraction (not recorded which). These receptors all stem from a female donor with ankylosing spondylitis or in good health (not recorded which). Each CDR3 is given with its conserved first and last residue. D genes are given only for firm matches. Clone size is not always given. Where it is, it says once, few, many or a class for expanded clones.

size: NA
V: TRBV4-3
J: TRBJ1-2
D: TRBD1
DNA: TGCGCCAGCAGCCAAGATCGACGGACAGGGAGCTATGGCTACACCTTC
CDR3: CASSQDRRTGSYGYTF

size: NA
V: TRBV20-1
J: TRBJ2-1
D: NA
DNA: TGCAGTGCTCTCCAGAGGGGAGCGGGTGACTACAATGAGCAGTTCTTC
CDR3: CSALQRGAGDYNEQFF

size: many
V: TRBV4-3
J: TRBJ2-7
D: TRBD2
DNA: TGCGCCAGCAGCCTTAGCGGGAGGGCTGGCGAGCAGTACTTC
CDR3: CASSLSGRAGEQYF

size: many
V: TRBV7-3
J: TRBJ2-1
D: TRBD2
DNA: TGTGCCAGGGAGGGGCTAGCGGGATATCATGAGCAGTTCTTC
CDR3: CAREGLAGYHEQFF

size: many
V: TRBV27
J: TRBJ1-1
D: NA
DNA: TGTGCCAGCAGTTCGGGAACACCGCCGTTGGGCACTGAAGCTTTCTTT
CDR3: CASSSGTPPLGTEAFF

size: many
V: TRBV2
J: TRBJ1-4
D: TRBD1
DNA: TGTGCCAGCACCCCCGGGACAGGGGCGGTGGGGAAGAAAAAACTGTTTTTT
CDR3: CASTPGTGAVGKKKLFF

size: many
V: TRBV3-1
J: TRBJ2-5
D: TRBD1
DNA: TGTGCCAGCAGCCAAGAAGGGGGCAGCTTGGAGACCCAGTACTTC
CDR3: CASSQEGGSLETQYF

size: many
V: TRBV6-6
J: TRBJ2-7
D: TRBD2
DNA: TGTGCCAGCAGTTACTCGAGCGGGAGGGCCGACGAGCAGTACTTC
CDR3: CASSYSSGRADEQYF

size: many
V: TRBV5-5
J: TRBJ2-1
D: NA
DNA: TGTGCCAGCGTCCCGGACTCCTCTAATGAGCAGTTCTTC
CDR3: CASVPDSSNEQFF

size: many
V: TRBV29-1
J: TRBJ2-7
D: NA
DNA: TGCAGCGTTGAAGGAGCGAGGGGGGGGATCTCCTACGAGCAGTACTTC
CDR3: CSVEGARGGISYEQYF

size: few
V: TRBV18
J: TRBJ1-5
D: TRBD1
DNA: TGTGCCAGCTCACCTGGGGACAGGGGAAATCAGCCCCAGCATTTT
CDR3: CASSPGDRGNQPQHF

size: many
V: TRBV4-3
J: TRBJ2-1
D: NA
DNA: TGCGCCAGCAGCCCCCACCGGTCGGGCTCCTACAATGAGCAGTTCTTC
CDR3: CASSPHRSGSYNEQFF

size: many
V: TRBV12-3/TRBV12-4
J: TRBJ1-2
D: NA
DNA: TGTGCCAGCAGTTTAGGGGGTAGCTATGGCTACACCTTC
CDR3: CASSLGGSYGYTF

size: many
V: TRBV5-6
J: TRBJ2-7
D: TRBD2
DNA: TGTGCCAGCAGCCTCCGGTGGAGCGGGAGCGACGAGCAGTACTTC
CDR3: CASSLRWSGSDEQYF

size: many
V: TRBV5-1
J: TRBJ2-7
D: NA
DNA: TGCGCCAGCAGCTTGGAGGGAGCCGAGCAGTACTTC
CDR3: CASSLEGAEQYF

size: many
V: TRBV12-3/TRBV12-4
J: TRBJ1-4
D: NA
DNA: TGTGCCAGCAGCCATGGAGAAAAACTGTTTTTT
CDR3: CASSHGEKLFF

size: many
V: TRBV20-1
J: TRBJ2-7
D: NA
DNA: TGCAGTGCTAGGACGGGCTACGAGCAGTACTTC
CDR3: CSARTGYEQYF

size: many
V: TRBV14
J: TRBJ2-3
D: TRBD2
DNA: TGTGCCAGCAGCCGACATTCCGGACTAGCGTCAGTCACAGATACGCAGTATTTT
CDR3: CASSRHSGLASVTDTQYF

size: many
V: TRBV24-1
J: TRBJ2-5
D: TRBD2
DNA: TGTGCCACCAGGGGGGGGGAGACCCAGTACTTC
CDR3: CATRGGETQYF

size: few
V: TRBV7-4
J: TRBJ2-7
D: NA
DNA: TGTGCCAGCTCGGGCCCAGTGAATGGGTCCTACGAGCAGTACTTC
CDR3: CASSGPVNGSYEQYF

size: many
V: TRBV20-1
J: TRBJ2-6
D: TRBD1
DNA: TGCAGTGCTAGCGTCCGGGACAGAAACTCTGGGGCCAACGTCCTGACTTTC
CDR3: CSASVRDRNSGANVLTF

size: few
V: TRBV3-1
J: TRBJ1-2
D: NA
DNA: TGTGCCAGCAGCCACCGTCTGAGGGACGACTATGGCTACACCTTC
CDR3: CASSHRLRDDYGYTF

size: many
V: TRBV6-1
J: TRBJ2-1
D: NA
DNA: TGTGCCAGCAGTGCTCTGGATGAGCAGTTCTTC
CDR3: CASSALDEQFF

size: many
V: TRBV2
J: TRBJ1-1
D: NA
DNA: TGTGCCAGCAGTCAGGAATACAACACTGAAGCTTTCTTT
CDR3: CASSQEYNTEAFF

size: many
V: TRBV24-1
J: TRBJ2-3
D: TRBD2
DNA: TGTGCCACCAGTGGCGGGAGCATGAGCACAGATACGCAGTATTTT
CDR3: CATSGGSMSTDTQYF

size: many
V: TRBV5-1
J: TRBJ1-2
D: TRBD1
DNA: TGCGCCAGCAGCCTTGGGGACAGCGTCTATGGCTACACCTTC
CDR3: CASSLGDSVYGYTF

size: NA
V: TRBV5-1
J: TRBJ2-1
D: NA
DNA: TGCGCCAGCAGCTTGGCCAGGGGTGGGGCAGGGTACTACAATGAGCAGTTCTTC
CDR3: CASSLARGGAGYYNEQFF

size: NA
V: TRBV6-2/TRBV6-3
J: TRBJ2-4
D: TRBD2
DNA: TGTGCCAGCAGTTACGACCTAGCGGTCTCTTGGGCCAAAAACATTCAGTACTTC
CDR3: CASSYDLAVSWAKNIQYF

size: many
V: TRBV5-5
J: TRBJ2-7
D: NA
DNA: TGTGCCAGCAGCTTATATCGAGCAGGGACGGACGAGCAGTACTTC
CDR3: CASSLYRAGTDEQYF

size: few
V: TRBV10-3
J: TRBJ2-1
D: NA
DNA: TGTGCCATCAGTGAGTCGGGACTGTTAAGGGAAGCTGAGCAGTTCTTC
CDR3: CAISESGLLREAEQFF

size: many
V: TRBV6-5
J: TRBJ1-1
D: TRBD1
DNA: TGTGCCAGCAGTTGGGACAGGCGATCGAACACTGAAGCTTTCTTT
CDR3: CASSWDRRSNTEAFF

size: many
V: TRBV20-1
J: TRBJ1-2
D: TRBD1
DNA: TGCAGTACGGACTGGGGACAGGGTGGCTATGGCTACACCTTC
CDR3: CSTDWGQGGYGYTF

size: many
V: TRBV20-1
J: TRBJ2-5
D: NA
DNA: TGCAGTGCCCCACCCGGAGGACGACAAGAGACCCAGTACTTC
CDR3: CSAPPGGRQETQYF

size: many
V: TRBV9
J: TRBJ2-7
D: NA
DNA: TGTGCCAGCAGCGTAGGGGCGGGTAGCTCCTACGAGCAGTACTTC
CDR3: CASSVGAGSSYEQYF

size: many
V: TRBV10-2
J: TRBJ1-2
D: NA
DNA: TGCGCCAGCAGTGAGTCCATGGGCGATGGCTACACCTTC
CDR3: CASSESMGDGYTF

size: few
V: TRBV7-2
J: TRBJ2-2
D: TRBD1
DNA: TGTGCCAGCAGCTTCTGGGGGACAGGGGGCAAGGGGGAGCTGTTTTTT
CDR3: CASSFWGTGGKGELFF

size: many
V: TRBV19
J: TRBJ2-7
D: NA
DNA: TGTGCCAGTAGTTCGCAGAGGGGCCCCTACGAGCAGTACTTC
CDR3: CASSSQRGPYEQYF

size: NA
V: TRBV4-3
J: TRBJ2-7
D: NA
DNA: TGCGCCAGCAGCCCCGGGCCCATCTACGAGCAGTACTTC
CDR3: CASSPGPIYEQYF

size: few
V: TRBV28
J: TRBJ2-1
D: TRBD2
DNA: TGTGCCAGCCAAACCCCGGGACTAAACAATGAGCAGTTCTTC
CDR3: CASQTPGLNNEQFF

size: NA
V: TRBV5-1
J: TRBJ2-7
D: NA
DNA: TGCGCCAGCGGCCTAGGGGGGTCCTACGAGCAGTACTTC
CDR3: CASGLGGSYEQYF

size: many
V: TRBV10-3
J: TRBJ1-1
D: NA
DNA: TGTGCCATCAGTAGTCAGGCAGACGGCACTGAAGCTTTCTTT
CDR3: CAISSQADGTEAFF

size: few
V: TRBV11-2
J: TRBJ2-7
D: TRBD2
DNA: TGTGCCAGCAGCTCCCCAGGCGCCTTTCGGACTAGCGGATATTACGAGCAGTACTTC
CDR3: CASSSPGAFRTSGYYEQYF

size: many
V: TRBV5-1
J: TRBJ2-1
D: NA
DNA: TGCGCCAGCAGCTTGGACACCTTCGAATACAATGAGCAGTTCTTC
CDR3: CASSLDTFEYNEQFF

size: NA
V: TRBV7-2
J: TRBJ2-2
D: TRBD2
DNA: TGTGCCAGCAAGAGACTAGCGGGAGCAGAGGACACCGGGGAGCTGTTTTTT
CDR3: CASKRLAGAEDTGELFF

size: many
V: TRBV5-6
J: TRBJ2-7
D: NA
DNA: TGTGCCAGCAGCCTAGAGGGGCAATGGAACGAGCAGTACTTC
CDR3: CASSLEGQWNEQYF

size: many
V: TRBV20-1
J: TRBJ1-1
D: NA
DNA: TGCAGTGCTGACGACGGACGGAACACTGAAGCTTTCTTT
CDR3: CSADDGRNTEAFF

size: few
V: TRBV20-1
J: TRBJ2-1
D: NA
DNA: TGCAGTGCTAGGGGGAGGACTTCCTTTAATGAGCAGTTCTTC
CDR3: CSARGRTSFNEQFF

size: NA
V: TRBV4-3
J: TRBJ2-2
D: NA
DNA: TGCGCCAGCAGCCGAACAGGGTCCGGGGAGCTGTTTTTT
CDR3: CASSRTGSGELFF

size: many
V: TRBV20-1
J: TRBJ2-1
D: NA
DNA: TGCAGTGCTAGAAGGTACAATGAGCAGTTCTTC
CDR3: CSARRYNEQFF

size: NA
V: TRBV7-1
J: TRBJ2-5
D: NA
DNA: TGTGCCAGCAGTCACGTACTAGCTGGCGAGACCCAGTACTTC
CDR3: CASSHVLAGETQYF

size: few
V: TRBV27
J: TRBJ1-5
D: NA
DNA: TGTGCCAGCAGTCAGGGTTCGGGCAATCAGCCCCAGCATTTT
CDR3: CASSQGSGNQPQHF

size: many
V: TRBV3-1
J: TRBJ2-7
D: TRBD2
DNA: TGTGCCAGCAGCCCCGGGGCGGGAGAAAGTGAGCAGTACTTC
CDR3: CASSPGAGESEQYF

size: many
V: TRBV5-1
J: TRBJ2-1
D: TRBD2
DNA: TGCGCCAGCAGCTGGGGGACTAGCGGATACAATGAGCAGTTCTTC
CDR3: CASSWGTSGYNEQFF